Listed here are 30 T cell receptor beta chains from one sample, sequenced in a study of blood T cell repertoires in COVID-19. Only in-frame clones appear in the TCRdb table, and some are missing; sequencing was by immunoSEQ multiplex PCR. Among under 300,000 clones listed, around 80% were seen once. The specimen was peripheral blood. The receptors come from a woman aged 40-49 years with active or convalescent COVID-19.

This clone was counted only a few times. The J gene is TRBJ1-3, the V gene TRBV3-1 (or the pseudogene TRBV3-2); D may be TRBD1 (5 bases). The CDR3 contains 15 residues. Trimming cost V 5 bases and J 2 bases, with 13 bases left between them. Germline V CDR1 and CDR2: LGHDT, YNNKEL (reference sequence). The CDR3 region is CASSFQPGPGNTIYF. CDR3 bases: TGTGCCAGCAGCTTCCAACCAGGGCCTGGAAACACCATATATTTT.

This chain joins TRBV5-4 and TRBJ1-2; a possible D gene is TRBD1 (5 bases). CDR3 size: 12 residues. From germline, CDR1 is SGHNT and CDR2 YYREEE (reference sequence). V was shortened by 2 bases and J by 5 bases, with 7 bases between the two germline ends. CDR3 loop: CASSFSGYGYTF. CDR3 nucleotide sequence: TGTGCCAGCAGCTTTTCAGGGTATGGCTACACCTTC.

This chain connects TRBV3-1 (or the pseudogene TRBV3-2) to TRBJ2-7; weak D call: TRBD2 (6 bases). V gave up 4 bases and J gave up 1 base, with 11 bases separating them. The CDR3 runs to 14 residues. Looked up from germline, CDR1 is LGHDT and CDR2 is YNNKEL (reference sequence). CDR3 coding DNA: TGTGCCAGCAGCCTGGGACTGGATTCCTACGAGCAGTACTTC. Translation gives CASSLGLDSYEQYF.

Turning to this clone: The junction departs from the called germline gene at one end, perhaps through a read error. The chain carries TRBV18 and TRBJ1-6; possibly TRBD1 for D (5 bases). CDR1 is KGHSH and CDR2 is LQKENI in the germline V gene. The CDR3 runs 14 residues. CDR3 sequence: CASSPPDTFSPLHF. CDR3 bases: TGTGCCAGCTCCCCACCGGACACTTTTTCACCCCTCCACTTT.

The chain couples TRBV7-3 to TRBJ2-7; D remains unclear. Trimming removed 1 base at V and 2 bases at J, with 6 bases between. CDR1 and CDR2 (germline): SGHTA, FQGTGA. This CDR3 comprises 13 residues. The CDR3 sequence is CASSLSSTYEQYF. DNA of the CDR3: TGTGCCAGCAGCTTAAGCAGTACCTACGAGCAGTACTTC. The full variable domain, completed using reference TRBV7-3 and TRBJ2-7, is GAGVSQTPSNKVTEKGKYVELRCDPISGHTALYWYRQSLGQGPEFLIYFQGTGAADDSGLPNDRFFAVRPEGSVSTLKIQRTERGDSAVYLCASSLSSTYEQYFGPGTRLTVT.

The gene calls are TRBV2 and TRBJ1-4; D gene uncertain. The length of the CDR3 is 13 residues. CDR1 and CDR2 from the germline V gene are SNHLY and FYNNEI. Trimming cost V 9 bases and J 3 bases, with 11 bases left between them. The DNA for the CDR3 is TGTGCCAGGAGAGCCCCGGCTAATGAAAAACTGTTTTTT. Protein: CARRAPANEKLFF.

DNA for the CDR3: TGTGCCAGCAGCTTAACCCGGGGGGGCCCAGAGACCCAGTACTTC. Protein: CASSLTRGGPETQYF. This rearrangement joins TRBV11-2 to TRBJ2-5; 8 bases fit TRBD2. Germline-derived CDR1 and CDR2 are SGHAT and FQNNGV. The CDR3 spans 15 residues. J gave up 4 bases and V 2 bases, and 6 bases lay outside the gene matches.

The chain recombines TRBV9 with TRBJ2-2; tentatively, D is TRBD2 (5 bases). V was trimmed by 1 base and J by 0 bases, leaving 13 bases between them. The CDR3 totals 17 residues. Germline CDR1 is SGDLS and CDR2 is YYNGEE. The CDR3 reads CASSVRQDSSNTGELFF. CDR3 nucleotides: TGTGCCAGCAGCGTAAGGCAGGACTCGTCGAACACCGGGGAGCTGTTTTTT.

In nucleotides, the CDR3 is TGTGCCAGCAGTGACATCAGGGGGTGGGACACTGAAGCTTTCTTT. Its translation is CASSDIRGWDTEAFF. The chain carries TRBV2 and TRBJ1-1, with 7 bases aligning to TRBD1. The CDR3 totals 15 residues. Germline V CDR1 and CDR2: SNHLY, FYNNEI. Trimming at V came to 3 bases and at J to 3 bases, leaving 7 bases not matched to a gene.

The chain recombines TRBV3-1 (or the pseudogene TRBV3-2) with TRBJ1-2; the match to TRBD1 covers 10 bases. The V and J ends lost 4 bases and 6 bases, in that order; junction bases with no gene match: 5. The CDR3 consists of 14 residues. Germline CDR1 LGHDT, CDR2 YNNKEL (reference sequence). In DNA, the CDR3 is TGTGCCAGCAGCCGAATGGGGACAGGGGATGGCTACACCTTC. Translation gives CASSRMGTGDGYTF.

The sample holds a few counts of this clone. The chain combines TRBV9 with TRBJ2-3, with TRBD2 matching over 8 bases. The CDR3 length is 16 residues. The V and J ends lost 0 bases and 2 bases, in that order; junction bases with no gene match: 5. Germline values: CDR1 SGDLS, CDR2 YYNGEE. Here the CDR3 reads CASSVAVSGATDTQYF. The DNA for the CDR3 is TGTGCCAGCAGCGTAGCCGTTAGCGGGGCCACAGATACGCAGTATTTT.

In DNA, the CDR3 is TGTGCCAGCAGAGCAAGCCCCGGTGGCTACAATGAGCAGTTCTTC. Translated, it gives CASRASPGGYNEQFF. This chain uses TRBV2 with TRBJ2-1; D unclear. V lost 6 bases to trimming and J lost 3 bases, with 15 bases between them. The CDR3 consists of 15 residues. The V gene's germline CDR1 is SNHLY and CDR2 FYNNEI.

The chain is built from TRBV7-2 and TRBJ2-3; no definite D call. V dropped 5 bases and J dropped 3 bases, with 18 bases sitting between them. CDR3 length equals 16 residues. The germline V gene encodes CDR1 SGHTA and CDR2 FQGNSA. The CDR3 coding sequence is TGTGCCAGCAGCACCAGAAGTGGGCTCCGAACAGATACGCAGTATTTT. Amino acid sequence: CASSTRSGLRTDTQYF.

V is TRBV6-1 and J is TRBJ2-5; TRBD2 aligns across 7 bases. The trim removed 0 bases at V and 1 base at J, leaving 2 bases unmatched. The length of the CDR3 is 15 residues. Germline V gene data show CDR1 as MNHNS and CDR2 as SASEGT. Here the CDR3 reads CASSEARGIQETQYF. CDR3 DNA: TGTGCCAGCAGTGAAGCGCGGGGGATCCAAGAGACCCAGTACTTC.

This clone has a single count. The V and J genes are TRBV5-6 and TRBJ1-5; 10 nucleotides line up with TRBD1. Germline loops: CDR1 SGHDT, CDR2 YYEEEE. V lost 0 bases to trimming and J lost 6 bases; unmatched junction nucleotides: 3. CDR3 size: 15 residues. The CDR3, as DNA: TGTGCCAGCAGCTTGGCCGGGACAGGGGTTCAGCCCCAGCATTTT. It is translated as CASSLAGTGVQPQHF.

This clone is a singleton in its sample. This chain joins TRBV5-5 and TRBJ1-2, with 7 positions matching TRBD1. CDR3 length: 15 amino acids. Germline assignment: CDR1 SGHKS and CDR2 YYEKEE (reference sequence). Trimming removed 2 bases from V and 5 bases from J; junction bases left unmatched: 9. CDR3 sequence reads: CASSFDDRDQYGYTF. The CDR3 bases are TGTGCCAGCAGCTTCGACGACAGGGATCAATATGGCTACACCTTC.

The V and J genes are TRBV27 and TRBJ2-2; 11 bases line up with TRBD1. V gave up 5 bases and J gave up 5 bases; unmatched junction bases: 4. Per germline, CDR1 MNHEY and CDR2 SMNVEV (reference sequence). This CDR3 region has 15 residues. The CDR3: CASSRGTGGTGELFF. The CDR3 DNA follows: TGTGCCAGCAGTCGCGGGACAGGGGGAACCGGGGAGCTGTTTTTT.

V and J are TRBV28 and TRBJ1-5; D uncertain. Trimming took 4 bases from V and 6 from J, leaving 10 bases between them. This CDR3 has 13 residues. Germline lookup yields CDR1 MDHEN and CDR2 SYDVKM. The CDR3 sequence is CASSSGRGQPQHF. CDR3 sequence (DNA): TGTGCCAGCAGTTCCGGGAGAGGTCAGCCCCAGCATTTT.

The chain recombines TRBV28 with TRBJ1-3; D not resolved. CDR1 is MDHEN, CDR2 SYDVKM, per germline. This CDR3 has 17 residues. Trimming pared 5 bases from V and 4 bases from J, leaving 21 bases between. Here the CDR3 reads CASSPDAGRGLGNTIYF. Written as DNA, the CDR3 is TGTGCCAGCAGTCCAGACGCGGGTCGTGGCCTCGGAAACACCATATATTTT.

The chain carries TRBV30 and TRBJ1-1; D is ambiguous. Trimming cost V 0 bases and J 1 base, with 15 bases left between them. Looked up from germline, CDR1 is GTSNPN and CDR2 is SVGIG (reference sequence). This CDR3 spans 16 amino acids. The DNA of the CDR3 is TGTGCCTGGAGTGTAAACGGGGTACGAACGAACACTGAAGCTTTCTTT. Translation: CAWSVNGVRTNTEAFF.

This rearrangement joins TRBV27 to TRBJ1-3, with 11 bases aligning to TRBD1. The length of the CDR3 is 16 residues. From germline, CDR1 is MNHEY and CDR2 SMNVEV (reference sequence). Losses at the gene ends were 3 bases for V and 8 bases for J; bases not matched to a gene: 9. CDR3 DNA sequence: TGTGCCAGCAGTTTGTCGTGGGACAGGGGGGTTCACACCATATATTTT. Amino acid sequence: CASSLSWDRGVHTIYF.

The rearrangement joins TRBV7-9 to TRBJ2-7, with TRBD2 as a possible D gene (6 bases). Germline CDR1 SEHNR, CDR2 FQNEAQ (reference sequence). V was trimmed by 5 bases and J by 5 bases, leaving 16 bases between them. The length of the CDR3 is 14 residues. The CDR3 DNA reads as TGTGCCAGCAGCCATAGCGGAGGGCTCGACGAGCAGTACTTC. It specifies CASSHSGGLDEQYF.

This sequence joins TRBV9 and TRBJ1-1; tentatively, D is TRBD1 (5 bases). Germline V gene data show CDR1 as SGDLS and CDR2 as YYNGEE. V was shortened by 0 bases and J by 11 bases, with 14 bases between the two germline ends. There are 13 residues in the CDR3. The CDR3 sequence: CASSVAGSGGAFF. CDR3 DNA: TGTGCCAGCAGCGTAGCTGGGTCGGGGGGGGCTTTCTTT.

This rearrangement joins TRBV18 to TRBJ1-4; no definite D call. Trimming shortened V by 3 bases and J by 1 base, and 9 bases separated the two germline ends. From germline, CDR1 is KGHSH and CDR2 LQKENI. This CDR3 contains 15 residues. DNA of the CDR3: TGTGCCAGCTCACCCAGAGAGGGAACTAATGAAAAACTGTTTTTT. It yields the protein CASSPREGTNEKLFF.

This sequence joins TRBV2 and TRBJ1-5, with 10 bases that match TRBD1. Germline V gene lookup returns CDR1 SNHLY and CDR2 FYNNEI. Losses at the gene ends were 7 bases for V and 3 bases for J; bases not matched to a gene: 6. CDR3 length: 15 residues. The CDR3 protein is CASIQDRGANQPQHF. CDR3 in DNA: TGTGCCAGCATACAGGACAGGGGGGCCAATCAGCCCCAGCATTTT.

V is TRBV7-3 and J is TRBJ1-1; D perhaps matches TRBD1 (5 bases). The germline V gene encodes CDR1 SGHTA and CDR2 FQGTGA. V was trimmed by 5 bases and J by 1 base, leaving 17 bases between them. CDR3 length equals 16 residues. CDR3 residues: CASSRGRVTGNTEAFF. CDR3 bases: TGTGCCAGCAGCCGGGGGAGGGTCACAGGGAACACTGAAGCTTTCTTT.

V usage is TRBV7-6 and J usage is TRBJ1-4; D is ambiguous. Germline V gene lookup returns CDR1 SGHVS and CDR2 FNYEAQ. The CDR3 length is 13 residues. V was clipped by 10 bases and J by 4 bases, with 13 bases between them. This chain's CDR3 is CATKTGFNEKLFF. As DNA, the CDR3 is TGTGCCACGAAGACGGGATTTAATGAAAAACTGTTTTTT.

The rearrangement links TRBV30 to TRBJ1-2; D perhaps matches TRBD1 (6 bases). Trimming shortened V by 5 bases and J by 4 bases, and 14 bases separated the two germline ends. Germline lookup yields CDR1 GTSNPN and CDR2 SVGIG (reference sequence). The CDR3 length is 13 residues. CDR3 loop: CAWSEQGSYGYTF. The CDR3 nucleotides read TGTGCCTGGTCCGAACAGGGATCCTATGGCTACACCTTC.

The genes are TRBV21-1 and TRBJ1-5. TRBV21-1 is designated a pseudogene. This CDR3 contains 15 residues. In DNA form, the CDR3 reads TGTGCCAGCAGCCGACTTGTCCTTAGCAATCAGCCCCAGCATTTT. It translates to CASSRLVLSNQPQHF.

In this sample, this clone turned up a few times. The chain recombines TRBV28 with TRBJ1-2, with 9 nucleotides matching TRBD1. CDR1 is MDHEN, CDR2 SYDVKM, per germline. J lost 4 bases, V lost 4 bases, and 4 bases had no gene match. The CDR3 runs to 14 residues. Here the CDR3 DNA reads TGTGCCAGCAGTTCGACAGGGGGTGTCTATGGCTACACCTTC. It codes for CASSSTGGVYGYTF.